The clone carrying this TCR beta chain was detected only a few times. This CDR3 comprises 15 residues. V lost 4 bases, J lost 6 bases, and 2 bases stayed unmatched. Germline CDR1 and CDR2: LGHNA and YSLEER. This record belongs to a study of shared T cell receptors in the human thymus. Measured with immunoSEQ multiplex PCR; TCRdb has only the in-frame clones, and not every one. The table includes hundreds of thousands of clones, about 89% detected once. These data are also associated with another study on human thymus T cells. This second report adds: The sample donors, healthy Finnish infants, were having corrective surgery for congenital heart defects. Thymus pieces cut out during corrective heart surgery were the tissue that was used. There appeared to be biased usage of V and J genes in thymic and blood repertoires. A high degree of thymic repertoire overlap among unrelated individuals was reported in related research.

This sequence originates from a boy under three years old with a congenital heart defect. The chain couples TRBV4-3 to TRBJ2-4; 14 nucleotides match TRBD2. The sequenced sample was thymocytes. DNA of the CDR3: TGCGCCAGCAGCCCTGGACTAGCGGGAGGAAACATTCAGTACTTC. This gives the protein CASSPGLAGGNIQYF.